This T cell receptor beta chain was identified during a study of blood T cell repertoires in COVID-19. Study overall: The origin of the acute and convalescent COVID-19 samples was the United States, Italy and Spain.

Clones were read by immunoSEQ multiplex PCR, and TCRdb kept only the in-frame ones, dropping some. The sample contains 200,000 to 250,000 clones, 84% of which appear only once. The sequencing sample was made of PBMCs or T cells enriched from blood (not recorded which). The TCR was taken from a woman aged 40 to 50 who had recovered from COVID-19.

The CDR3 coding sequence is TGTGCCACCAGCAGAGAGTGGACTAGCGGGAAGGGAGAGCAGTTCTTC. Residues: CATSREWTSGKGEQFF. The V call is TRBV15, the J call TRBJ2-1; 12 bases fit TRBD2. The CDR3 is made up of 16 amino acids. V lost 0 bases and J lost 10; bases outside the gene matches: 7. The germline V gene has CDR1 LNHNV and CDR2 YYDKDF (reference sequence).